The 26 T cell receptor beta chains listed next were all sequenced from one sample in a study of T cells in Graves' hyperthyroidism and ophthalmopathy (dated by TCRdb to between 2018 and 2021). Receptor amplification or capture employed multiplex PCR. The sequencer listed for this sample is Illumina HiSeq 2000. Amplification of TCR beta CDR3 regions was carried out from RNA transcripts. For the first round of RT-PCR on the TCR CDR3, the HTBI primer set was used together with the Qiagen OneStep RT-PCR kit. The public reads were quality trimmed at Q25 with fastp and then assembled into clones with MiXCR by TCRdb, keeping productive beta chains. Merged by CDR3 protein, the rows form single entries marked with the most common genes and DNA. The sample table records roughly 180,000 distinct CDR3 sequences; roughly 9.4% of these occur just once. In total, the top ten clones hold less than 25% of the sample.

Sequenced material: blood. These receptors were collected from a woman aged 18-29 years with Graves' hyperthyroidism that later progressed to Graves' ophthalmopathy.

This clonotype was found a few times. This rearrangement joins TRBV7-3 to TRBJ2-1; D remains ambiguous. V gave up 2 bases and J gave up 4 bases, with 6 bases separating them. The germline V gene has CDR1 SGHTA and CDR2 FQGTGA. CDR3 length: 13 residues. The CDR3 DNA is TGTGCCAGCAGCTTAGTTCGGTACAATGAGCAGTTCTTC. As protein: CASSLVRYNEQFF.

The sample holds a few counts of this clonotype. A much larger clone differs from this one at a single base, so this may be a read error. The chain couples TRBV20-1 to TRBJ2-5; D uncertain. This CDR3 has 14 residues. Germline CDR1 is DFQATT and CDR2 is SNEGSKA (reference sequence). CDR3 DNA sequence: TGCAGTGCTCTCCTCGAACGAATAAGAGAGGCCCAGTACTTC. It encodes CSALLERIREAQYF.

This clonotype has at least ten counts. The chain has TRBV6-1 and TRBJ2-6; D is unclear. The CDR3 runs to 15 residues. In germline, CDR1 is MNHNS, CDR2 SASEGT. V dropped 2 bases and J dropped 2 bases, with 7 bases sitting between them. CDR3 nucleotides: TGTGCCAGCAGTGAAATAACGGCTGGGGCCAACGTCCTGACTTTC. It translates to CASSEITAGANVLTF.

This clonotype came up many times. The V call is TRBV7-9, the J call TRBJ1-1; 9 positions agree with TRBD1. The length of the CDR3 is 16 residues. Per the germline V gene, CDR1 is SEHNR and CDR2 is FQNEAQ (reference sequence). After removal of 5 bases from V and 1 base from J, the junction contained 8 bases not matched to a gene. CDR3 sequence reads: CASSLPGQGENTEAFF. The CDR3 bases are TGTGCCAGCAGCCTCCCGGGACAGGGTGAGAACACTGAAGCTTTCTTT.

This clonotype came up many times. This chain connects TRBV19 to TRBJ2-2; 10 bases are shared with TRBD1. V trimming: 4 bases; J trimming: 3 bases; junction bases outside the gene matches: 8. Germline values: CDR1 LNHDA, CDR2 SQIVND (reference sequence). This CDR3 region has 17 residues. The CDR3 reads CASSTRQGASDTGELFF. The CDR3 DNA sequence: TGTGCCAGTAGTACGAGACAGGGGGCGTCGGACACCGGGGAGCTGTTTTTT.

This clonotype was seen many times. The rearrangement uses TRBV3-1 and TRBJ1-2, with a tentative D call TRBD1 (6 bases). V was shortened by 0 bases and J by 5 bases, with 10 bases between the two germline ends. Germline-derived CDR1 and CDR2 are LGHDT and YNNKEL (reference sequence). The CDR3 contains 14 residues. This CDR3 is CASSQDNREYGYTF. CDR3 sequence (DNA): TGTGCCAGCAGCCAAGATAACAGGGAATATGGCTACACCTTC.

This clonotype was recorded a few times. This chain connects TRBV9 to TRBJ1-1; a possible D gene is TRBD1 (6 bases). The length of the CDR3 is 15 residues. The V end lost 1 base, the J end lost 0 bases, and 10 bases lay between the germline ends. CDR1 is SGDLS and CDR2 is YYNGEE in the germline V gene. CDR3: CASSVHDRLNTEAFF. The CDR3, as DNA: TGTGCCAGCAGCGTACATGACAGGTTGAACACTGAAGCTTTCTTT.

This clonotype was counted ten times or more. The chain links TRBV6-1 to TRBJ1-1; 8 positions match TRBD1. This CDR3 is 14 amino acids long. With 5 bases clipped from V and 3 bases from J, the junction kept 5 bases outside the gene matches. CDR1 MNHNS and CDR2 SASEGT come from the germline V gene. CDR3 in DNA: TGTGCCAGCAGTTTCGCAGGGGGCCACACTGAAGCTTTCTTT. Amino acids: CASSFAGGHTEAFF.

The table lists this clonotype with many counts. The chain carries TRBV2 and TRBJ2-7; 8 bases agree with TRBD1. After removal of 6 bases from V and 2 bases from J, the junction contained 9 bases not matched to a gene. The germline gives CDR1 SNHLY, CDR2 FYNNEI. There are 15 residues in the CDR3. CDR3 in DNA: TGTGCCAGCAGAAGACAGGGGTTTGGAACCTACGAGCAGTACTTC. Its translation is CASRRQGFGTYEQYF.

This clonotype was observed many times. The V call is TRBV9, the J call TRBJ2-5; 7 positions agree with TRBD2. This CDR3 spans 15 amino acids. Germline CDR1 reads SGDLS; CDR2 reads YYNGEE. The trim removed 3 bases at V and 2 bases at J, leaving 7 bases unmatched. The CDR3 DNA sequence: TGTGCCAGCAGCGGGAGACTAGCAGATCAAGAGACCCAGTACTTC. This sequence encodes CASSGRLADQETQYF.

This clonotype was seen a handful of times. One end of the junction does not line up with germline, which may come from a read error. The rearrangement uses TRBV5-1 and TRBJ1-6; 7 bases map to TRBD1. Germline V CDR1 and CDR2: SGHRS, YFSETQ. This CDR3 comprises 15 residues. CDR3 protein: CASSKPGTDNSPLYF. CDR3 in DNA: TGCGCCAGCAGCAAACCCGGGACAGATAATTCACCCCTCTACTTT. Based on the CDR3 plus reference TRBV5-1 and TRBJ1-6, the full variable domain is KAGVTQTPRYLIKTRGQQVTLSCSPISGHRSVSWYQQTPGQGLQFLFEYFSETQRNKGNFPGRFSGRQFSNSRSEMNVSTLELGDSALYLCASSKPGTDNSPLYFGNGTRLTVT.

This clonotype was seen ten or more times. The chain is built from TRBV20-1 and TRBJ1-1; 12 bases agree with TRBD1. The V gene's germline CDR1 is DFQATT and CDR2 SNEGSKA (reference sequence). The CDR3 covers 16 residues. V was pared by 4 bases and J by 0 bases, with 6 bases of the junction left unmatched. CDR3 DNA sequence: TGCAGTGCTACCGGGACAGGGGGCTCGATGAACACTGAAGCTTTCTTT. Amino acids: CSATGTGGSMNTEAFF.

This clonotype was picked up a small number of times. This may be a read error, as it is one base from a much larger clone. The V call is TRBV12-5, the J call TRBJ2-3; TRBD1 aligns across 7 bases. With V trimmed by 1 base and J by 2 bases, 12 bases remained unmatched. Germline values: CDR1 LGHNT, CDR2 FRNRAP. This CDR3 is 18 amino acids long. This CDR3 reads CASGLALTGNTFTDTQYF. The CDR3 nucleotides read TGTGCTAGTGGTTTGGCCCTGACAGGGAACACCTTCACAGATACGCAGTATTTT.

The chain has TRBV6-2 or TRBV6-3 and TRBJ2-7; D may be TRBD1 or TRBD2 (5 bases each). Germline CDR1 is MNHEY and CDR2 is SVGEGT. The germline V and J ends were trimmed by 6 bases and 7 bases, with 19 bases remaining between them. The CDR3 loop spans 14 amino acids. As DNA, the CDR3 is TGTGCCAGCAGAACCCCCGGGACCGTCAGGGAGCAGTACTTC. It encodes CASRTPGTVREQYF.

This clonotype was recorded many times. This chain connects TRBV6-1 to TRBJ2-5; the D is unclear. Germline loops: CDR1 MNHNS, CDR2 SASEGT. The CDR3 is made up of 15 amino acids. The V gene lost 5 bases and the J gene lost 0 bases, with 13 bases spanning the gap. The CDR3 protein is CASSRQTRDQETQYF. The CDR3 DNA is TGTGCCAGCAGTCGCCAAACCCGGGACCAAGAGACCCAGTACTTC.

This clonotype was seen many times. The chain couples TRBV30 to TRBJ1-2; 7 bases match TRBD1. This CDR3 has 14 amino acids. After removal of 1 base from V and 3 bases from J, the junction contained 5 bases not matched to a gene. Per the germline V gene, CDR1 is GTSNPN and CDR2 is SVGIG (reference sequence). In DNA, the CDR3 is TGTGCCTGGAGTGAGGGGGCGGTGTACTATGGCTACACCTTC. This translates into CAWSEGAVYYGYTF.

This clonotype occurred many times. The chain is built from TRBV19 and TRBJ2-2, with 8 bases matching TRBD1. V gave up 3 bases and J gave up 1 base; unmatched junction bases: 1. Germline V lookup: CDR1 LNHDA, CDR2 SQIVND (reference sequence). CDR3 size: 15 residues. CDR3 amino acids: CASSIGQGNTGELFF. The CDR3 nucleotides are TGTGCCAGTAGTATCGGACAGGGGAACACCGGGGAGCTGTTTTTT.

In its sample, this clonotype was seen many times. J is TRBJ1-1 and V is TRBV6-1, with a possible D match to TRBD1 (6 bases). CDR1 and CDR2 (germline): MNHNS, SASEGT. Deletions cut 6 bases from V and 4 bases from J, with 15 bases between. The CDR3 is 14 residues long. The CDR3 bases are TGTGCCAGCAGGAGAACAGGGTCGGGCACTGAAGCTTTCTTT. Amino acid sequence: CASRRTGSGTEAFF.

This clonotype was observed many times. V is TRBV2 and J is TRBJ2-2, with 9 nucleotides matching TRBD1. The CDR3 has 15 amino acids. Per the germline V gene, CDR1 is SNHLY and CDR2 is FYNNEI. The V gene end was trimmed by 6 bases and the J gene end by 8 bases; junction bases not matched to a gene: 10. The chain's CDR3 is CASRKRDRVSGELFF. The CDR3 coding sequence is TGTGCCAGCAGAAAGCGGGACAGGGTATCAGGGGAGCTGTTTTTT.

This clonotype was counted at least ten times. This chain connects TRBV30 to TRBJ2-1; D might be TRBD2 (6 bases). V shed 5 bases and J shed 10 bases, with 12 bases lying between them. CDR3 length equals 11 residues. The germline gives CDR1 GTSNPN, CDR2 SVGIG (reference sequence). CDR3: CAWGLAKEQFF. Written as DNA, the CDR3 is TGTGCCTGGGGTCTAGCGAAGGAGCAGTTCTTC.

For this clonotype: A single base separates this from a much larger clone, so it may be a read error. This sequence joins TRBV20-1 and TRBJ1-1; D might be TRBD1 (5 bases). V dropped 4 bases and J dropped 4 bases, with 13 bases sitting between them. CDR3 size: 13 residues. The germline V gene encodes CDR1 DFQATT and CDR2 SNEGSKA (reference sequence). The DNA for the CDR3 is TGCAGTGCTAAAGTGGGGGTACTCACTGAAGCTTTCTTT. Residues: CSAKVGVLTEAFF.

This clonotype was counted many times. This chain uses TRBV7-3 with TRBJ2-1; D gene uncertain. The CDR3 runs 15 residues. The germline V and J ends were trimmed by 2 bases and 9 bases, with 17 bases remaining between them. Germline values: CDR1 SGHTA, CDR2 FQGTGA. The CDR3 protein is CASSLGPAFGTEQFF. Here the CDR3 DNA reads TGTGCCAGCAGCTTAGGCCCGGCGTTTGGAACTGAGCAGTTCTTC.

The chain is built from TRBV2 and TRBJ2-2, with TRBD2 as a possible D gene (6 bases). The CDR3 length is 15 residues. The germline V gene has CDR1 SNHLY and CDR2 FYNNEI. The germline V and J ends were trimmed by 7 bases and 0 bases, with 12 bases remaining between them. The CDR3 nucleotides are TGTGCCAGCACCGCGCTAGCGTCGAACACCGGGGAGCTGTTTTTT. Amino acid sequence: CASTALASNTGELFF.

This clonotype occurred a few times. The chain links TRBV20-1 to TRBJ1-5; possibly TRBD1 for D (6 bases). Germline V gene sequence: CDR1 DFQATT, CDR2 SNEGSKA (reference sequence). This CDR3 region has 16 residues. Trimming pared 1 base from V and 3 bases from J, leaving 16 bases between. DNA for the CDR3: TGCAGTGCTAGAGTTCAGGGGAGAGGCCCCAATCAGCCCCAGCATTTT. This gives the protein CSARVQGRGPNQPQHF.

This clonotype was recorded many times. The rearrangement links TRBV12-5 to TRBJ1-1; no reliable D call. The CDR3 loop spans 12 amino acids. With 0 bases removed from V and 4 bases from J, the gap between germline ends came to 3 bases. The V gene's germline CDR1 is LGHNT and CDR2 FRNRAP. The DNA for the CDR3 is TGTGCTAGTGGTTTGGTTGGCACTGAAGCTTTCTTT. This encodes CASGLVGTEAFF.

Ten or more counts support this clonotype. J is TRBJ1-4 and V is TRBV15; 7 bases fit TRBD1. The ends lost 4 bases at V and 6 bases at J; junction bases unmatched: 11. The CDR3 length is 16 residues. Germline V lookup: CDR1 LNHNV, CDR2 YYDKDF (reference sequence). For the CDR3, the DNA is TGTGCCACCAGCACCAGGGGGGCGGGAGGTTATGAAAAACTGTTTTTT. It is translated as CATSTRGAGGYEKLFF.